This entry concerns a single T cell receptor beta chain. This sample was taken from a study of blood T cell repertoires in COVID-19. The assay was immunoSEQ multiplex PCR, and TCRdb's table has in-frame clones only and misses some. The data hold around 120,000 clones, with about nine tenths observed a single time. From germline, CDR1 is LGHDT and CDR2 YNNKEL (reference sequence). This CDR3 contains 13 residues. V lost 0 bases to trimming and J lost 6 bases, with 8 bases between them. The sequencing input was peripheral blood. This chain joins TRBV3-1 (or the pseudogene TRBV3-2) and TRBJ1-2, with a weak D call TRBD1 (6 bases). The TCR was taken from a human donor with active COVID-19. The donor label of this sample is uncertain. The DNA for the CDR3 is TGTGCCAGCAGCCAAGAAACAGGGCATGGCTACACCTTC. This sequence encodes CASSQETGHGYTF.